The subject of this entry is one T cell receptor (beta chain). This clonotype was observed many times. It lacks a known antigen. One base away there is no much larger clone; base qualities are not given. In the ophthalmopathy patients, disease was moderately to severely active, with a Clinical Activity Score of 3 or more, a NOSPECS grade of 4 or more, and a duration of less than 3 months. Any patient with an uncontrolled infection, another autoimmune disease, pregnancy or lactation was excluded. Clinical symptoms, serum thyroxine and TRAb, thyroid ultrasound, and orbital computed tomography formed the basis for the diagnoses. PBMCs were isolated from approximately 10 ml of fresh peripheral blood by Ficoll-Paque density gradient centrifugation. Total RNA was extracted using Trizol reagent, and RNA quality was assessed on an Agilent 2100 Bioanalyzer. This sample was taken from a study of T cells in Graves' hyperthyroidism and ophthalmopathy (dated by TCRdb to between 2018 and 2021). Study-level background: Peripheral blood samples were taken at initial diagnosis, before any treatment was given. To identify TCR V-J signatures that set the groups apart, the researchers used a discovery cohort of 95 to 100 patients, made up of fewer than 50 with Graves' ophthalmopathy and 55 to 65 with stable Graves' hyperthyroidism. Once sampling was done, hyperthyroidism patients were given methimazole at a starting dose of 30 mg daily, whereas ophthalmopathy patients were given high-dose intravenous methylprednisolone. For training and testing, the 110 or so patients in the discovery cohort were randomly divided in a 7:3 ratio. The paper reports TCR Vbeta CDR3 sequencing of roughly 140 peripheral blood samples: approximately 43 ophthalmopathy, 70 to 85 hyperthyroidism and approximately 17 progressor patients. Prospective prediction of ophthalmopathy was tested in an independent validation cohort consisting of 18 hyperthyroidism patients and approximately 16 patients who later progressed to ophthalmopathy. The study also compared thyroid tissue and blood T-cell repertoires from five or six Graves' hyperthyroidism patients.

TCR beta CDR3 regions were amplified from RNA transcripts. A first-round RT-PCR of the TCR CDR3 used the HTBI primer set with the Qiagen OneStep RT-PCR kit. Libraries were constructed in a second round of multiplex PCR, after which size selection and purification were carried out. Paired-end sequencing of the libraries was performed with 100 bp reads on an Illumina HiSeq2000. As for how the authors treated the data: Raw data were processed with SOAPnuke, discarding reads with adapters, uncalled bases, mean Phred below 15, or no exact constant-primer or identifier match. COPE v1.2.5 was used to merge high-quality paired reads, and clonotypes were defined as unique nucleotide sequences. MiTCR v1.1 was used to align the clonotypes against IMGT TRBV, TRBD and TRBJ reference segments. The analysis included only V-J combinations with a frequency above 0.0001, which together covered roughly 99% of the repertoires. A TCS score was defined as the ratio between F50 (clonal expansion) and ExV (chaos), using BLOSUM62-based TCRdist between CDR3 peptides within each V-J. Welch's t-statistics and random forest reduced 500 to 650 V-J features to roughly 13, which were used in a naive Bayes classifier (R e1071). The raw public reads went through TCRdb reprocessing: fastp at Q25, MiXCR clone calling, in-frame beta chains kept. Here each entry gathers all rows of one CDR3 protein and keeps the most common genes and DNA. TCRdb's processing, not the study's, gives the V and J calls here. The sample table records about 250,000 distinct CDR3 sequences; roughly 20% of these occur just once. The ten largest clones take up 64% of the sample.

Paper-wide results and their limitations: Most expanded thyroid clonotypes (frequency above 0.001) were also found in blood, which suggests that blood repertoires may mirror thyroid immune responses. In validation, the model predicted progression to ophthalmopathy a median of approximately 6.6 months before onset, with about 71% sensitivity and about 72% specificity. Sample size was not statistically predetermined, and blinding of investigators to group allocation was not performed. A model built on a 13 V-J signature distinguished ophthalmopathy from stable hyperthyroidism, reaching roughly 88% sensitivity and about 81% specificity in cross-validation and 80%/75% in testing.

The germline V gene (reference sequence) gives CDR1 as DFQATT and CDR2 as SNEGSKA. From the cysteine through the phenylalanine, the CDR3 covers 12 amino acids. Kept here is only the CDR3 DNA, which spans 36 bases and is read in frame from base 1. Trimming removed 4 bases from V and 3 bases from J, leaving 9 bases between the germline ends. Sequencing input: blood. This sequence was found in a man aged 25 to 40 with Graves' ophthalmopathy. The receptor chain draws on TRBV20-1 and TRBJ1-2; the D gene cannot be named for sure. The CDR3 is CSANGVDYGYTF. The DNA is TGCAGTGCTAATGGGGTTGACTATGGCTACACCTTC.